This T cell receptor (beta chain) is drawn from a study of T cells in Graves' hyperthyroidism and ophthalmopathy. Diagnostic decisions used clinical symptoms, serum thyroxine and TRAb, thyroid ultrasound and orbital computed tomography. Fresh peripheral blood, less than 11 ml of it, supplied the PBMCs. Amplification of TCR beta CDR3 regions was performed using RNA transcripts as template. The primer set for the first-round RT-PCR of the TCR CDR3 was HTBI. Each CDR3 protein gets one entry after TCRdb re-called the multiplex PCR reads with MiXCR. The sample includes about 600,000 distinct CDR3 sequences, more than 12% of them seen just once. Study-wide findings and caveats: The model foresaw ophthalmopathy a median about 6.5 months prior to onset. Within blood appeared most thyroid clonotypes that had expanded above 0.001.

This clonotype has ten or more counts. Its target is unknown. This CDR3 is built from 13 residues. Trimming cost V 6 bases and J 3 bases; bases outside gene matches: 7. Per germline, CDR1 DFQATT and CDR2 SNEGSKA (reference sequence). What was sequenced was blood. The gene calls are TRBV20-1 and TRBJ2-5, with TRBD2 identical over 7 bases. This sequence was found in a woman aged 50 to 60 with Graves' ophthalmopathy. As DNA, the CDR3 is TGCAGTGCCTCGATAGCGGGTGAAGAGACCCAGTACTTC. Translation gives CSASIAGEETQYF.